The sequence of this T cell receptor (beta chain) was determined in a study of T-cell memory formation after mild COVID-19. Study results and limitations: Contracting clones localized mainly to CM and EM when CD4+ and mainly to EMRA when CD8+. Unconfirmed was the SARS-CoV-2 specificity of second-wave clones that peaked on day 37.

One entry per CDR3 protein, called by TCRdb with MiXCR from the 5' RACE reads. The sample consists of 400,000 to 500,000 distinct CDR3 sequences, around 18% of them appearing once. For this clonotype: The antigen remains unidentified.

This CDR3 comprises 13 residues. The germline gives CDR1 DFQATT, CDR2 SNEGSKA (reference sequence). V lost 2 bases, J lost 4 bases, and 11 bases lay in between. This TCR was sampled from an adult woman who had mild COVID-19 (a few samples of this study predate the infection). Cell type and time point are not known. The genes are TRBV20-1 and TRBJ1-2; D not resolved. Specimen: PBMCs or a T cell subset sorted from them (not recorded which). The CDR3 DNA reads TGCAGTGCTAGAAGTGCCAGCGTCTATGGCTACACCTTC. Encoded protein: CSARSASVYGYTF.